This T cell receptor beta chain was obtained from a study of blood T cell repertoires in COVID-19. Whole-study context: The United States, Italy and Spain supplied acute and convalescent COVID-19 samples.

The CDR3 is made up of 16 amino acids. Trimming shortened V by 3 bases and J by 4 bases, and 15 bases separated the two germline ends. Germline V gene data show CDR1 as SGHNT and CDR2 as YENEEA. Libraries were prepared by immunoSEQ multiplex PCR; TCRdb keeps only in-frame clonotypes and omits some of them. The sample holds some 200,000 clones, approximately 80% seen once. This clone was observed a single time. The sequence was obtained from a human donor in a cohort sampled during active COVID-19. The V call is TRBV11-3, the J call TRBJ2-2; D uncertain. Sequenced material: peripheral blood. This CDR3 is CASSLGLSLVTGELFF. CDR3 DNA sequence: TGTGCCAGCAGCTTGGGCCTATCGTTAGTCACCGGGGAGCTGTTTTTT.